The next 4 T cell receptor beta chains were all read from a single sample in a study of T cell responses to AZD1222 COVID-19 vaccine. The assay was immunoSEQ multiplex PCR, and TCRdb's table has in-frame clones only and misses some. The sample shows around 120,000 clones, about 85% of them seen only once. Source: peripheral blood, taken 28 days after the second AZD1222 dose. Receptor source: an adult who received the AZD1222 COVID-19 vaccine.

J is TRBJ2-1 and V is TRBV9; D is possibly TRBD2 (6 bases). The V gene's germline CDR1 is SGDLS and CDR2 YYNGEE. Trimming cost V 0 bases and J 11 bases, with 18 bases left between them. There are 15 residues in the CDR3. CDR3 nucleotides: TGTGCCAGCAGCGTAGATGGGGCGGGAAATTCGCAGCAGTTCTTC. Translating gives CASSVDGAGNSQQFF.

This rearrangement joins TRBV6-1 to TRBJ2-7; D perhaps matches TRBD1 (8 bases). This CDR3 comprises 16 residues. V lost 1 base to trimming and J lost 2 bases, with 15 bases between them. Germline V gene sequence: CDR1 MNHNS, CDR2 SASEGT. Here the CDR3 reads CASSEGEGTGAYEQYF. Written as DNA, the CDR3 is TGTGCCAGCAGTGAAGGGGAGGGGACAGGCGCCTACGAGCAGTACTTC.

This chain joins TRBV11-3 and TRBJ1-1; D unresolved. Trimming shortened V by 4 bases and J by 1 base, and 16 bases separated the two germline ends. This CDR3 spans 16 amino acids. The germline gives CDR1 SGHNT, CDR2 YENEEA. The CDR3 DNA reads as TGTGCCAGCAGCTCAAGAGACGGAGGGTGGAACACTGAAGCTTTCTTT. It codes for CASSSRDGGWNTEAFF.

The rearrangement links TRBV28 to TRBJ1-1; D uncertain. V lost 5 bases and J 1 base, leaving 14 bases between the germline ends. Germline lookup yields CDR1 MDHEN and CDR2 SYDVKM. The CDR3 contains 15 residues. CDR3 sequence reads: CASSPAWRKNTEAFF. CDR3 nucleotides: TGTGCCAGCAGTCCCGCGTGGAGAAAGAACACTGAAGCTTTCTTT.